What follows are 21 T cell receptor beta chains derived from one specimen sequenced in a study of T cells expressing NK-cell markers. TCRdb reprocessed the 5' RACE reads and reports one entry per CDR3 protein, with no DNA. The clone table shows roughly 350,000 distinct CDR3 sequences, with the ten largest holding under 6.5%. Material: blood T cells: a sorted CD56 or NKG2C T cell subset, CD4+ or CD8+ T cells, or bulk PBMC T cells (not recorded which). The receptors shown here come from a man aged 18 to 69 in good health.

This chain joins TRBV21-1 and TRBJ1-4. TRBV21-1 has pseudogene status. CDR3 length equals 16 residues. CDR3: CASSKAPRALNEKLFF.

The genes are TRBV3-1 and TRBJ2-3. Germline assignment: CDR1 LGHDT and CDR2 YNNKEL (reference sequence). This CDR3 spans 14 amino acids. CDR3 sequence reads: CASSQVESANTQYF.

The chain couples TRBV11-2 to TRBJ2-3; TCRdb's D call, TRBD1, is unchecked because there is no DNA. From germline, CDR1 is SGHAT and CDR2 FQNNGV. The length of the CDR3 is 15 residues. The CDR3 sequence is CASSFRLTGEDTQYF.

J is TRBJ2-2 and V is TRBV6-1; TCRdb reports TRBD2, a call that lacks DNA to check it against. There are 15 residues in the CDR3. The germline V gene encodes CDR1 MNHNS and CDR2 SASEGT. This CDR3 reads CASSRQRGNTGELFF.

The genes are TRBV20-1 and TRBJ2-7; TCRdb returns TRBD1, unconfirmable since there is no DNA. The CDR3 consists of 14 residues. The V gene's germline CDR1 is DFQATT and CDR2 SNEGSKA (reference sequence). The CDR3 protein is CSAPRGGKPYEQYF.

The chain links TRBV27 to TRBJ2-2; TCRdb indicates TRBD1, and absent DNA this call remains unverified. Looked up from germline, CDR1 is MNHEY and CDR2 is SMNVEV (reference sequence). This CDR3 has 17 amino acids. This chain's CDR3 is CASISIGGTGLAGELFF.

The genes are TRBV5-1 and TRBJ2-1; the D call from TCRdb, TRBD1, cannot be confirmed without DNA. CDR1 and CDR2 (germline): SGHRS, YFSETQ. The CDR3 length is 15 residues. The CDR3 is CASSPGTGSINEQFF.

This chain links TRBV5-1 with TRBJ2-6. This CDR3 comprises 15 residues. Germline V CDR1 and CDR2: SGHRS, YFSETQ. CDR3 loop: CASSLGVTGANVLTF.

The chain has TRBV29-1 and TRBJ1-1. Germline CDR1 and CDR2: SQVTM and ANQGSEA. This CDR3 has 12 amino acids. The CDR3 sequence is CSVEDLGSKAFF.

The chain has TRBV6-5 and TRBJ2-2; TCRdb reports TRBD2, a call that lacks DNA to check it against. Germline V CDR1 and CDR2: MNHEY, SVGAGI. This CDR3 has 16 residues. The CDR3 sequence: CASSNGLAGETGELFF.

The rearrangement uses TRBV2 and TRBJ2-5; TCRdb selects TRBD2, and the lack of DNA leaves this call unchecked. The germline V gene has CDR1 SNHLY and CDR2 FYNNEI. This CDR3 comprises 13 residues. The CDR3 sequence: CASSYSGQETQYF.

This chain links TRBV12-3 or TRBV12-4 with TRBJ2-5; TCRdb's assignment of TRBD2 cannot be checked, as there is no DNA. The CDR3 runs to 16 residues. Here the CDR3 reads CASSFGTSGGEETQYF.

The chain couples TRBV6-6 to TRBJ2-7. Germline CDR1 is MNHNY and CDR2 is SVGAGI (reference sequence). This CDR3 region has 11 residues. Here the CDR3 reads CASWGNNEQYF.

The rearrangement uses TRBV25-1 and TRBJ2-7; TCRdb gives TRBD1 as the D gene, but with no DNA this cannot be confirmed. Looked up from germline, CDR1 is MGHDK and CDR2 is SYGVNS. The CDR3 covers 12 residues. The CDR3 spells CASSRGRYEQYF.

V and J are TRBV5-1 and TRBJ2-5. Germline assignment: CDR1 SGHRS and CDR2 YFSETQ. The CDR3 has 15 amino acids. The CDR3 here is CASRRVGLDQETQYF.

The V call is TRBV20-1, the J call TRBJ1-5; the D call of TRBD1 rests on TCRdb alone, since no DNA is present to check it. The CDR3 covers 14 residues. Per germline, CDR1 DFQATT and CDR2 SNEGSKA (reference sequence). The CDR3 region is CSARDPGGGQPQHF.

The V and J genes are TRBV19 and TRBJ2-5. The germline CDR1 and CDR2 sequences are LNHDA and SQIVND (reference sequence). CDR3 length equals 12 residues. CDR3 sequence reads: CASSISPETQYF.

The rearrangement uses TRBV6-5 and TRBJ2-7; there is no DNA to check the TCRdb D call of TRBD1. CDR1 and CDR2 from the germline V gene are MNHEY and SVGAGI. The CDR3 is made up of 16 amino acids. CDR3 loop: CASSSAGTAASYEQYF.

This sequence joins TRBV27 and TRBJ1-4; the D call from TCRdb, TRBD1, cannot be confirmed without DNA. CDR3 size: 15 residues. Germline V CDR1 and CDR2: MNHEY, SMNVEV (reference sequence). This CDR3 reads CASSATGRTNEKLFF. The complete variable domain, with remaining parts taken from reference TRBV27 and TRBJ1-4, reads EAQVTQNPRYLITVTGKKLTVTCSQNMNHEYMSWYRQDPGLGLRQIYYSMNVEVTDKGDVPEGYKVSRKEKRNFPLILESPSPNQTSLYFCASSATGRTNEKLFFGSGTQLSVL.

The V call is TRBV15, the J call TRBJ2-5; TCRdb calls TRBD2, which cannot be checked without DNA. Germline V CDR1 and CDR2: LNHNV, YYDKDF (reference sequence). This CDR3 has 12 amino acids. The CDR3 region is CATSRGRLAASF. The entire variable domain, with the rest obtained from reference TRBV15 and TRBJ2-5, is as follows: DAMVIQNPRYQVTQFGKPVTLSCSQTLNHNVMYWYQQKSSQAPKLLFHYYDKDFNNEADTPDNFQSRRPNTSFCFLDIRSPGLGDTAMYLCATSRGRLAASFGPGTRLLVL.

The chain joins TRBV7-3 to TRBJ2-2; TCRdb designates TRBD2, a call that cannot be tested without DNA. This CDR3 has 18 amino acids. Germline CDR1 reads SGHTA; CDR2 reads FQGTGA. The CDR3 spells CASSLTASGGVAGELFFF.